Reported below is one T cell receptor beta chain. The germline CDR1 and CDR2 sequences are SGHAT and FQDESV (reference sequence). V lost 0 bases, J lost 3 bases, and 12 bases lay in between. CDR3 length equals 15 residues. The protocol was immunoSEQ multiplex PCR, while the TCRdb copy is restricted to in-frame clones and leaves out a portion. The table lists 90,000 to 150,000 clones, roughly 90% of them singletons. This specimen comes from a study of control samples from healthy donors and cancer patients. This sequence originates from a young woman in good health. V and J are TRBV11-1 and TRBJ2-7; no clear D gene. The sample was blood. In DNA form, the CDR3 reads TGTGCCAGCAGCTTAGCCGTCGAAGGTAGCTACGAGCAGTACTTC. This codes for CASSLAVEGSYEQYF.